This TCR beta chain was identified during a study of graft-versus-host responses after intestinal transplantation. CDR3 length: 11 amino acids. Trimming removed 1 base at V and 9 bases at J, with 7 bases between. Germline lookup yields CDR1 DFQATT and CDR2 SNEGSKA (reference sequence). The protocol was immunoSEQ multiplex PCR, while the TCRdb copy is restricted to in-frame clones and leaves out a portion. Here the sample spans about 100,000 clones, more than 75% being singletons. This clone was seen more than once but under ten times. As yet, its antigen is unknown. This TCR derives from a human donor who was the organ donor for an intestinal transplant. V gene TRBV20-1 combines with J gene TRBJ1-3; no reliable D call. The source material was unstimulated CD4+ T cells sorted from spleen or lymph node cells, sampled before transplant. CDR3 sequence (DNA): TGCAGTGCTAGAGTATATGGCACCATATATTTT. The encoded protein is CSARVYGTIYF.